The present T cell receptor (beta chain) was sequenced within a study of blood T cell repertoires in COVID-19. Seattle patient enrollment occurred during active infection, with longitudinal follow-up thereafter. As handled by the study authors: Amplification of reference gene primers was used by the study to estimate nucleated cell counts. Using immunoSEQ multiplex PCR, the repertoire was profiled, and TCRdb retains in-frame clones only, with some absent. D and trimming were read from the DNA, whereas the V and J calls and clone size are those reported in that table. The data hold approximately 460,000 clones, with 89% observed a single time. This CDR3 region has 14 residues. V was pared by 8 bases and J by 2 bases, with 13 bases between. Germline-derived CDR1 and CDR2 are SGHNT and YENEEA.

The TCR originated in a man between 18 and 29 years old with COVID-19, enrolled during active disease. The chain joins TRBV11-3 to TRBJ2-1; D gene unclear. The sample comprised peripheral blood. The CDR3 DNA reads as TGTGCCAGCCGTCCCTGCCGCGCCTACAATGAGCAGTTCTTC. It codes for CASRPCRAYNEQFF.